This is a list of T cell receptor beta chains from one sample in a study of cytomegalovirus exposure and HLA in healthy donors. Sequencing was performed with immunoSEQ multiplex PCR; in TCRdb, only in-frame clones are kept and a portion is missing. The sample consists of about 260,000 clones, about 92% of them appearing once. The source material was PBMCs. These receptors came from a woman in her 30s in good health and CMV-seronegative. CDR3s include the opening cysteine and the closing phenylalanine or tryptophan. A D gene is named only where the DNA matches it firmly. Not every row has a clone size; where given, it reads once, few, many or a size class.

J,D,size,V,DNA,CDR3
TRBJ2-2,.,.,TRBV29-1,TGCAGCGTCCCAGGGGTTTCGAACACCGGGGAGCTGTTTTTT,CSVPGVSNTGELFF
TRBJ2-3,.,.,TRBV2,TGTGCCAGCAGTGAGGGCCAGGGAGCAGATACGCAGTATTTT,CASSEGQGADTQYF
TRBJ2-1,.,few,TRBV5-4,TGTGCCAGCAGCTTGGTGGGTGCTAGCGTTTACAATGAGCAGTTCTTC,CASSLVGASVYNEQFF
TRBJ2-7,.,.,TRBV5-1,TGCGCCAGCAGTACAGTGCTAGGCTACGAGCAGTACTTC,CASSTVLGYEQYF
TRBJ2-3,.,.,TRBV28,TGTGCCAGCAGTTCCCCTGCTTTGGGCACAGATACGCAGTATTTT,CASSSPALGTDTQYF
TRBJ2-7,TRBD2,.,TRBV29-1,TGCAGCGTTCCACTCCTAGCGGGGAGCCGGTACGAGCAGTACTTC,CSVPLLAGSRYEQYF
TRBJ2-7,.,.,TRBV4-3,TGCGCCAGCAGCCGTTTCCAATGGGACGAGCAGTACTTC,CASSRFQWDEQYF
TRBJ1-2,.,.,TRBV27,TGTGCCAGCAGTATGCAGGGTCATGGCTACACCTTC,CASSMQGHGYTF
TRBJ1-5,.,.,TRBV23-1,TGCGCCAGCAGTCAATTCCTGAGACGGACGCACTTTGACAGCAATCAGCCCCAGCATTTT,CASSQFLRRTHFDSNQPQHF
TRBJ2-7,.,.,TRBV27,TGTGCCAGCAGACCTAAGGGGTTGCCCACCTCCTACGAGCAGTACTTC,CASRPKGLPTSYEQYF
TRBJ2-7,TRBD2,.,TRBV27,TGTGCCAGCAGTTTTGGTACTAGCGTATACGAGCAGTACTTC,CASSFGTSVYEQYF
TRBJ2-1,.,.,TRBV27,TGTGCCAGCAGTTTAACTGAATCCTACAATGAGCAGTTCTTC,CASSLTESYNEQFF
TRBJ2-1,TRBD2,.,TRBV5-6,TGTGCCAGCAGTAGCGGGAGTTCCTACAATGAGCAGTTCTTC,CASSSGSSYNEQFF
TRBJ2-2,TRBD1,.,TRBV6-4,TGTGCCAGCAGAGGACAGGACACCGGGGAGCTGTTTTTT,CASRGQDTGELFF
TRBJ2-3,.,.,TRBV6-5,TGTGCCAGCAGTTACTTGCGGGGCACAGATACGCAGTATTTT,CASSYLRGTDTQYF
TRBJ2-7,.,.,TRBV7-2,TGTGCCAGCAGACCACAGAACGGACGCCCCGGTGCGTACTTC,CASRPQNGRPGAYF
TRBJ2-5,TRBD2,.,TRBV29-1,TGCAGCGTCCATTCTAGCGGAAAAGAGACCCAGTACTTC,CSVHSSGKETQYF
TRBJ1-4,.,once,TRBV6-6,TGTGCCAGCAGACCCGACAGGAGGGGCGGTGAAAAACTGTTTTTT,CASRPDRRGGEKLFF
TRBJ2-1,.,.,TRBV6-6,TGTGCCAGCAGTTACTCCAGGGAGACAGGAGAGTTCTTC,CASSYSRETGEFF
TRBJ1-1,.,.,TRBV19,TGTGCCAGTAGTATCCCGGACCTACCGGGCACTGAAGCTTTCTTT,CASSIPDLPGTEAFF
TRBJ2-7,.,few,TRBV4-3,TGCGCCAGCAGCCAAGATCCCCAGGTCACCTACGAGCAGTACTTC,CASSQDPQVTYEQYF
TRBJ2-2,.,.,TRBV2,TGTGCCAGCAGAAGTTCCGGGGAGCTGTTTTTT,CASRSSGELFF
TRBJ1-2,.,.,TRBV4-2,TGTGCCAGCAGCCAAGCCTCTTCAATTTCTAACTATGGCTACACCTTC,CASSQASSISNYGYTF
TRBJ2-7,TRBD2,.,TRBV5-1,TGCGCCAGCAGCTTTTTAGCGGGAGGGCCGGGGGAGCAGTACTTC,CASSFLAGGPGEQYF
TRBJ2-1,TRBD2,.,TRBV7-8,TGTGCCAGCAGCAAGACTGGGGGGGATGAGCAGTTCTTC,CASSKTGGDEQFF
TRBJ2-1,TRBD2,.,TRBV27,TGTGCCAGCAGCATCCTAGCGGGAGGGCCGGTGGATGAGCAGTTCTTC,CASSILAGGPVDEQFF
TRBJ2-2,TRBD1,.,TRBV19,TGTGCCAGTAGTATAGTTACAGGGGTCGGCACCGGGGAGCTGTTTTTT,CASSIVTGVGTGELFF
TRBJ2-5,TRBD2,.,TRBV7-9,TGTGCCAGCACCGGGGGGGCAGGCCCAACCGGCCAGTACTTC,CASTGGAGPTGQYF
TRBJ1-5,TRBD1,.,TRBV7-9,TGTGCCAGCAGTACACAGGGGAACAATCAGCCCCAGCATTTT,CASSTQGNNQPQHF
TRBJ2-3,.,.,TRBV5-4,TGTGCCAGCAGCTTCCAAGGGTTCACAGATACGCAGTATTTT,CASSFQGFTDTQYF
TRBJ2-2,.,.,TRBV6-6,TGTGCCAGCAGTCTAGTTTCTGGAGCCACCGGGGAGCTGTTTTTT,CASSLVSGATGELFF
TRBJ2-7,.,.,TRBV27,TGTGCCAGCAGTTCACTAACCCGGGACCACTACGAGCAGTACTTC,CASSSLTRDHYEQYF
TRBJ1-1,TRBD1,.,TRBV5-3,TGTGCCAGACCCACAGGGGAAAGTGAAGCTTTCTTT,CARPTGESEAFF
TRBJ2-1,TRBD2,.,TRBV27,TGTGCCAGCAGTGGGATTCTAGCGGGAGATCGGAGTGAGCAGTTCTTC,CASSGILAGDRSEQFF
TRBJ2-7,.,.,TRBV7-6,TGTGCCAGCAGCTTGTCTACAGGTCCCTACGAGCAGTACTTC,CASSLSTGPYEQYF
TRBJ2-3,TRBD2,once,TRBV28,TGTGCCAGCAGTTTCCGACCAGCGGGAGTAGATACGCAGTATTTT,CASSFRPAGVDTQYF
TRBJ2-7,TRBD2,.,TRBV7-9,TGTGCCAGCAGCCTAGCGGGAAGCTACGAGCAGTACTTC,CASSLAGSYEQYF
TRBJ2-3,TRBD1,.,TRBV25-1,TGTGCCAGCAGTAAACAGGGGAGAGGGCAAGATACGCAGTATTTT,CASSKQGRGQDTQYF
TRBJ1-1,TRBD1,.,TRBV28,TGTGCCAGCAGTCCCGGGGGGACAGGGTTAACTGAAGCTTTCTTT,CASSPGGTGLTEAFF
TRBJ2-7,.,.,TRBV29-1,TGCAGCGCGGCCGGGTCGAGGGGAACCTACGAGCAGTACTTC,CSAAGSRGTYEQYF
TRBJ2-1,.,.,TRBV6-5,TGTGCCAGCAGTGTGGACCGTAGCTCCTACAATGAGCAGTTCTTC,CASSVDRSSYNEQFF
TRBJ2-3,.,.,TRBV25-1,TGTGCCAGCAGTGCCCTCGGGGGTCGCACAGATACGCAGTATTTT,CASSALGGRTDTQYF
TRBJ1-2,TRBD1,few,TRBV19,TGTGCCAGTGGGACAGGACTATATGGCTACACCTTC,CASGTGLYGYTF
TRBJ2-7,.,once,TRBV7-9,TGTGCCAGCAGCTTAGAAGGTATCTCCTACGAGCAGTACTTC,CASSLEGISYEQYF
TRBJ2-1,TRBD2,.,TRBV7-2,TGTGCCAGCAGCTTAGGGCCGAGCGGCGGGAGAGGGCAGTTCTTC,CASSLGPSGGRGQFF
TRBJ2-1,TRBD2,.,TRBV6-4,TGTGCCAGCAGTAGCGGGAGCTACAATGAGCAGTTCTTC,CASSSGSYNEQFF
TRBJ2-7,TRBD2,.,TRBV5-4,TGTGCCAGCAGATCCGGGACTAGAGATTCCTACGAGCAGTACTTC,CASRSGTRDSYEQYF
TRBJ2-7,TRBD2,once,TRBV5-4,TGTGCCAGCAACTTGACTACCGAGGGTGCTAGCGGGCTCGGTCGGTACGAGCAGTACTTC,CASNLTTEGASGLGRYEQYF